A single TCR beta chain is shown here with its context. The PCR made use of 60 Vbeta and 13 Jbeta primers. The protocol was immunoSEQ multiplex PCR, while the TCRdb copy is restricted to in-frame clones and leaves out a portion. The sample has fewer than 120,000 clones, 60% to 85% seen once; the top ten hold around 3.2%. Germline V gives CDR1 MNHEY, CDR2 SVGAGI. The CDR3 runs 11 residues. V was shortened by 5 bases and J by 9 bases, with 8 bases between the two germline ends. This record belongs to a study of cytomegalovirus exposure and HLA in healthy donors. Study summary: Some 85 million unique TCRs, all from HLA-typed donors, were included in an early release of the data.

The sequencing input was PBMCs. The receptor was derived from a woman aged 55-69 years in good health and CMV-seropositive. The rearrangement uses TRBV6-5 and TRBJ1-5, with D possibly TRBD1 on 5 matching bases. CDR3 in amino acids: CASSDGGPQHF. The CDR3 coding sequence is TGTGCCAGCAGTGACGGGGGGCCCCAGCATTTT.